The rows below give T cell receptor beta chains drawn from one sample of a study of blood T cell repertoires in COVID-19. The protocol was immunoSEQ multiplex PCR, while the TCRdb copy is restricted to in-frame clones and leaves out a portion. The profile shows 130,000 or so clones, roughly 90% of them singletons. Sequencing used peripheral blood. The receptors were sampled from a man over 45 with acute or convalescent COVID-19. CDR3s include the opening cysteine and the closing phenylalanine or tryptophan. D genes are given only for firm matches.

D: TRBD1; V: TRBV6-6; length: 14; J: TRBJ1-6; DNA: TGTGCCAGCAGTTCTCAGGGGGATTATTCACCCCTCCACTTT; CDR3: CASSSQGDYSPLHF
D: .; V: TRBV5-6; length: 15; J: TRBJ1-2; DNA: TGTGCCAGTCAGCTTGGTTTAACACAGACCTATGGCTACACCTTC; CDR3: CASQLGLTQTYGYTF
D: TRBD1; V: TRBV27; length: 16; J: TRBJ1-5; DNA: TGTGCCAGCAGTTTATCCGGGTGGTCAGGGGGATCGCCCCAGCATTTT; CDR3: CASSLSGWSGGSPQHF
D: TRBD2; V: TRBV7-2; length: 14; J: TRBJ2-1; DNA: TGTGCCAGCAGCTCGGGACTACCCTATGATGAGCAGTTCTTC; CDR3: CASSSGLPYDEQFF
D: .; V: TRBV7-9; length: 14; J: TRBJ2-7; DNA: TGTGCCAGCAGCTTGGTCTCAGGGGACTACGAGCAGTACTTC; CDR3: CASSLVSGDYEQYF
D: TRBD2; V: TRBV5-4; length: 15; J: TRBJ2-3; DNA: TGTGCCAGCAGCCGGAGCGGGAGGGTGGAAGATACGCAGTATTTT; CDR3: CASSRSGRVEDTQYF
D: .; V: TRBV30; length: 15; J: TRBJ1-1; DNA: TGTGCTCAGGCTCTAGGCGGGGGCGGTGGCACTGAAGCTTTCTTT; CDR3: CAQALGGGGGTEAFF
D: .; V: TRBV6-5; length: 12; J: TRBJ1-1; DNA: TGTGCCAGCAGTCGGGGGGCCACTGAAGCTTTCTTT; CDR3: CASSRGATEAFF
D: TRBD1; V: TRBV11-2; length: 16; J: TRBJ1-6; DNA: TGTGCCAGCAGTCACAGGGGACAGGGAGACAATTCACCCCTCCACTTT; CDR3: CASSHRGQGDNSPLHF
D: .; V: TRBV19; length: 13; J: TRBJ2-6; DNA: TGTGCCAGCACTTTCTCTGGGGCCAACGTCCTGACTTTC; CDR3: CASTFSGANVLTF
D: TRBD1; V: TRBV28; length: 14; J: TRBJ2-5; DNA: TGTGCCAGCAGTCCCGGGACAGGGAGTCGGGCCCAGTACTTC; CDR3: CASSPGTGSRAQYF
D: .; V: TRBV2; length: 13; J: TRBJ1-1; DNA: TGTGCCAGCAAGGGCTCCGGGGACACTGAAGCTTTCTTT; CDR3: CASKGSGDTEAFF
D: TRBD2; V: TRBV10-3; length: 16; J: TRBJ2-3; DNA: TGTGCCATCAGTGGGGGACTAGCGGGAGTAACAGATACGCAGTATTTT; CDR3: CAISGGLAGVTDTQYF
D: TRBD1; V: TRBV7-9; length: 14; J: TRBJ2-7; DNA: TGTGCCAGCAGCTTAGGGACAGGGGCCCACGAGCAGTACTTC; CDR3: CASSLGTGAHEQYF
D: .; V: TRBV30; length: 12; J: TRBJ1-6; DNA: TGTGCCTGGAATCGTCAGGGTTCACCCCTCCACTTT; CDR3: CAWNRQGSPLHF
D: .; V: TRBV5-1; length: 14; J: TRBJ2-7; DNA: TGCGCCAGCAGCTCCCTGAGCGGACGAGGGGAGCAGTACTTC; CDR3: CASSSLSGRGEQYF
D: .; V: TRBV28; length: 12; J: TRBJ1-1; DNA: TGTGCCAGCAGACAAAGTGGTACTGAAGCTTTCTTT; CDR3: CASRQSGTEAFF
D: TRBD1; V: TRBV14; length: 15; J: TRBJ1-1; DNA: TGTGCCAGCAGCCCGAGACAGGGTGGGAACACTGAAGCTTTCTTT; CDR3: CASSPRQGGNTEAFF
D: TRBD2; V: TRBV11-1; length: 16; J: TRBJ2-3; DNA: TGTGCCAGCAGCTTATCAGTAGCGGGAGTGGCAGATACGCAGTATTTT; CDR3: CASSLSVAGVADTQYF
D: .; V: TRBV7-9; length: 14; J: TRBJ1-5; DNA: TGTGCCAGCAGCCCAGGCAGGGCCGATCAGCCCCAGCATTTT; CDR3: CASSPGRADQPQHF
D: TRBD1; V: TRBV18; length: 13; J: TRBJ2-7; DNA: TGTGCCAGCTCACCCCGAGGGACAGATCGGAAGTACTTC; CDR3: CASSPRGTDRKYF
D: TRBD1; V: TRBV6-5; length: 13; J: TRBJ1-1; DNA: TGTGCCAGCATAGGGGGCAAGAACACTGAAGCTTTCTTT; CDR3: CASIGGKNTEAFF